The 10 T cell receptor beta chains given below trace back to one sample, sequenced in a study of T cell responses to AZD1222 COVID-19 vaccine. Using immunoSEQ multiplex PCR, the repertoire was profiled, and TCRdb retains in-frame clones only, with some absent. The table includes 65,000 to 100,000 clones, more than 70% detected once. The sequencing used peripheral blood, collected on day 0 of AZD1222 vaccination. The receptor source for this set is an adult in good health.

The chain links TRBV29-1 to TRBJ2-3; 7 bases are a match to TRBD1. J gave up 2 bases and V 6 bases, and 8 bases lay outside the gene matches. The germline V gene encodes CDR1 SQVTM and CDR2 ANQGSEA. This CDR3 contains 14 residues. The CDR3 DNA reads as TGCAGCGTCGTCGTACAGGGGTTCACAGATACGCAGTATTTT. Its protein is CSVVVQGFTDTQYF.

The CDR3 spells CASSGQRETQYF. The DNA of the CDR3 is TGTGCCAGCTCGGGGCAGCGGGAGACCCAGTACTTC. The chain recombines TRBV2 with TRBJ2-5; TRBD1 or TRBD2 may be the D gene (5 bases each). The CDR3 has 12 residues. In germline, CDR1 is SNHLY, CDR2 FYNNEI. Deletions cut 8 bases from V and 5 bases from J, with 12 bases between.

This chain uses TRBV19 with TRBJ2-2, with 11 bases aligning to TRBD2. CDR1 is LNHDA, CDR2 SQIVND, per germline (reference sequence). This CDR3 has 18 residues. The V gene end was trimmed by 4 bases and the J gene end by 9 bases; junction bases not matched to a gene: 16. The CDR3 DNA is TGTGCCAGTAGTAACCCCGGGCAGGGGCTAGCGGGGGGCCGGGAGCTGTTTTTT. Residues: CASSNPGQGLAGGRELFF.

The chain employs TRBV6-6 and TRBJ2-1; D gene uncertain. V was clipped by 2 bases and J by 12 bases, with 20 bases between them. The CDR3 spans 15 residues. CDR1 MNHNY and CDR2 SVGAGI come from the germline V gene (reference sequence). As DNA, the CDR3 is TGTGCCAGCAGTTACAGGCGGAGCCTGACAATGTGGCAGTTCTTC. Translation gives CASSYRRSLTMWQFF.

The chain carries TRBV5-1 and TRBJ1-1, with no clear D. From germline, CDR1 is SGHRS and CDR2 YFSETQ. Trimming pared 0 bases from V and 6 bases from J, leaving 9 bases between. The CDR3 spans 13 residues. The CDR3 here is CASSLGNSAEAFF. The CDR3 region has the DNA TGCGCCAGCAGCTTGGGGAATTCGGCTGAAGCTTTCTTT.

This rearrangement joins TRBV5-1 to TRBJ1-1, with unresolved D. The CDR3 consists of 13 residues. V lost 7 bases and J 11 bases, leaving 21 bases between the germline ends. Germline-derived CDR1 and CDR2 are SGHRS and YFSETQ. CDR3 loop: CASGDPEGTVAFF. Written as DNA, the CDR3 is TGCGCCAGCGGAGACCCCGAGGGAACGGTCGCTTTCTTT.

In DNA form, the CDR3 reads TGTGCCAGCAGTTCTTGGACAGGGGCCTACGAGCAGTACTTC. This encodes CASSSWTGAYEQYF. V gene TRBV28 combines with J gene TRBJ2-7, with 9 bases that match TRBD1. Trimming cost V 4 bases and J 2 bases; bases outside gene matches: 3. The CDR3 loop spans 14 amino acids. Germline CDR1 MDHEN, CDR2 SYDVKM.

The V call is TRBV3-1 (or the pseudogene TRBV3-2), the J call TRBJ1-4, with 8 bases aligning to TRBD1. V trimming: 6 bases; J trimming: 3 bases; junction bases outside the gene matches: 9. The germline CDR1 and CDR2 sequences are LGHDT and YNNKEL (reference sequence). The CDR3 is 16 amino acids. CDR3 region: CASSQQGGIANEKLFF. CDR3 coding DNA: TGTGCCAGCAGTCAACAGGGGGGGATAGCTAATGAAAAACTGTTTTTT.

The chain has TRBV2 and TRBJ2-1; 8 positions agree with TRBD1. The CDR3 has 15 residues. The germline V gene has CDR1 SNHLY and CDR2 FYNNEI. The ends lost 4 bases at V and 4 bases at J; junction bases unmatched: 6. The CDR3: CASSGRTGYYNEQFF. In DNA, the CDR3 is TGTGCCAGCAGTGGCCGGACAGGGTATTACAATGAGCAGTTCTTC.

This CDR3 reads CASSPWGLAGSDTQYF. CDR3 nucleotide sequence: TGTGCCAGCAGCCCGTGGGGACTAGCGGGTTCAGATACGCAGTATTTT. The chain couples TRBV14 to TRBJ2-3; TRBD2 matches at 12 bases. The germline gives CDR1 SGHDN, CDR2 FVKESK. This CDR3 region has 16 residues. Unmatched junction bases numbered 6, after V lost 4 bases and J lost 4 bases. Looking up the rest from reference TRBV14 and TRBJ2-3 gives the full variable domain: EAGVTQFPSHSVIEKGQTVTLRCDPISGHDNLYWYRRVMGKEIKFLLHFVKESKQDESGMPNNRFLAERTGGTYSTLKVQPAELEDSGVYFCASSPWGLAGSDTQYFGPGTRLTVL.